These T cell receptor beta chains were read from a single sample in a study of cytomegalovirus exposure and HLA in healthy donors. Assay used: immunoSEQ multiplex PCR; TCRdb lists only in-frame clones, some missing. The sample has some 90,000 clones, 55% to 75% seen once. The sample taken for sequencing was PBMCs. Every receptor here comes from a man in his fifties or sixties in good health and CMV-seronegative. The CDR3 runs from the conserved cysteine through the conserved F or W. D genes are given only for firm matches. For some rows the clone size is stated as once, few or many, or as a class when expanded; others skip it.

size: -; V: TRBV18; J: TRBJ2-3; D: -; CDR3: CASSRDGRGGADTQYF; DNA: TGTGCCAGCTCGCGGGACGGAAGGGGTGGCGCAGATACGCAGTATTTT
size: -; V: TRBV2; J: TRBJ2-7; D: -; CDR3: CASITGHTYEQYF; DNA: TGTGCCAGCATAACAGGACATACCTACGAGCAGTACTTC
size: -; V: TRBV4-2; J: TRBJ1-1; D: -; CDR3: CASSQDGGRTDAEAFF; DNA: TGTGCCAGCAGCCAAGATGGGGGTCGGACAGACGCTGAAGCTTTCTTT
size: once; V: TRBV5-1; J: TRBJ2-7; D: TRBD2; CDR3: CASSLGQGLASSEQYF; DNA: TGCGCCAGCAGCTTGGGGCAGGGACTAGCTTCTTCCGAGCAGTACTTC
size: -; V: TRBV5-6; J: TRBJ2-7; D: -; CDR3: CASSLARTARTLEQYF; DNA: TGTGCCAGCAGCTTGGCCCGGACCGCTCGGACTTTGGAGCAGTACTTC
size: few; V: TRBV4-3; J: TRBJ1-1; D: TRBD1; CDR3: CASSQERGTGGTEAFF; DNA: TGCGCCAGCAGCCAAGAGCGGGGGACAGGGGGCACTGAAGCTTTCTTT
size: -; V: TRBV18; J: TRBJ2-2; D: TRBD1; CDR3: CASSPGQGLGTGELFF; DNA: TGTGCCAGCTCACCGGGACAGGGCCTTGGCACCGGGGAGCTGTTTTTT
size: few; V: TRBV6-6; J: TRBJ1-1; D: TRBD1; CDR3: CASSYRTGRMNTEAFF; DNA: TGTGCCAGCAGTTATAGGACAGGGCGCATGAACACTGAAGCTTTCTTT
size: -; V: TRBV2; J: TRBJ2-7; D: TRBD2; CDR3: CASTRSGRYEQYF; DNA: TGTGCCAGCACACGTAGCGGGAGATACGAGCAGTACTTC
size: -; V: TRBV29-1; J: TRBJ1-2; D: TRBD1; CDR3: CSAPRTGGHYGYTF; DNA: TGCAGCGCACCTCGGACAGGGGGCCACTATGGCTACACCTTC
size: -; V: TRBV4-2; J: TRBJ2-3; D: -; CDR3: CASSQEGGSSTDTQYF; DNA: TGTGCCAGCAGCCAAGAGGGAGGTTCTAGCACAGATACGCAGTATTTT
size: once; V: TRBV6-1; J: TRBJ2-3; D: -; CDR3: CASSDSGRTDTQYF; DNA: TGTGCCAGCAGTGACAGCGGGCGAACAGATACGCAGTATTTT
size: -; V: TRBV5-1; J: TRBJ2-5; D: -; CDR3: CASSLRGGTGETQYF; DNA: TGCGCCAGCAGCCTAAGGGGGGGAACTGGGGAGACCCAGTACTTC
size: -; V: TRBV28; J: TRBJ2-5; D: -; CDR3: CASSSGLNWETQYF; DNA: TGTGCCAGCAGTTCAGGGTTGAATTGGGAGACCCAGTACTTC
size: -; V: TRBV6-4; J: TRBJ1-4; D: TRBD1; CDR3: CASGWDRGYEKLFF; DNA: TGTGCCAGCGGTTGGGACAGGGGGTATGAAAAACTGTTTTTT
size: -; V: TRBV7-3; J: TRBJ2-1; D: TRBD2; CDR3: CASSPSGGLAIEQFF; DNA: TGTGCCAGCAGCCCCTCCGGAGGACTAGCTATTGAGCAGTTCTTC
size: -; V: TRBV5-1; J: TRBJ1-3; D: TRBD1; CDR3: CASSGSTGSSGNTIYF; DNA: TGCGCCAGCAGCGGCTCGACAGGGAGCTCTGGAAACACCATATATTTT
size: -; V: TRBV5-1; J: TRBJ2-1; D: -; CDR3: CASSLVSGYNEQFF; DNA: TGCGCCAGCAGCTTGGTATCAGGCTACAATGAGCAGTTCTTC
size: -; V: TRBV7-6; J: TRBJ1-4; D: -; CDR3: CASGGGQTTNEKLFF; DNA: TGTGCCAGCGGGGGGGGGCAAACAACTAATGAAAAACTGTTTTTT
size: medium-sized; V: TRBV19; J: TRBJ1-1; D: -; CDR3: CASSPRGVNTEAFF; DNA: TGTGCCAGTAGTCCCCGGGGGGTGAACACTGAAGCTTTCTTT
size: -; V: TRBV27; J: TRBJ1-1; D: TRBD1; CDR3: CASRDRGRMNTEAFF; DNA: TGTGCCAGCAGGGACAGGGGGCGCATGAACACTGAAGCTTTCTTT
size: once; V: TRBV6-5; J: TRBJ2-7; D: -; CDR3: CASRPGQTYEQYF; DNA: TGTGCCAGCAGGCCGGGACAAACGTACGAGCAGTACTTC
size: -; V: TRBV10-3; J: TRBJ2-5; D: -; CDR3: CAITPGQGGVVETQYF; DNA: TGTGCCATCACCCCGGGTCAGGGAGGAGTTGTAGAGACCCAGTACTTC
size: -; V: TRBV7-2; J: TRBJ2-3; D: TRBD2; CDR3: CASSLLGGGLTDTQYF; DNA: TGTGCCAGCAGCTTATTGGGCGGGGGGCTAACAGATACGCAGTATTTT
size: once; V: TRBV5-1; J: TRBJ2-3; D: TRBD2; CDR3: CASSLGVTLGRADTQYF; DNA: TGCGCCAGCAGCTTGGGAGTGACCTTGGGGAGGGCAGATACGCAGTATTTT
size: few; V: TRBV18; J: TRBJ2-5; D: -; CDR3: CASSKGGLQETQYF; DNA: TGTGCCAGCTCAAAAGGCGGACTTCAAGAGACCCAGTACTTC
size: -; V: TRBV12-2; J: TRBJ1-1; D: -; CDR3: CASRLVPDSLNTEAFF; DNA: TGTGCAAGTCGCTTAGTGCCCGACAGCCTGAACACTGAAGCTTTCTTT
size: once; V: TRBV29-1; J: TRBJ2-7; D: -; CDR3: CSVEVSGVSYEQYF; DNA: TGCAGCGTTGAAGTTTCGGGGGTCTCCTACGAGCAGTACTTC
size: medium-sized; V: TRBV6-4; J: TRBJ2-2; D: TRBD2; CDR3: CASSPTSGGAGELFF; DNA: TGTGCCAGCAGTCCGACTAGCGGGGGGGCCGGGGAGCTGTTTTTT
size: once; V: TRBV11-2; J: TRBJ2-7; D: TRBD1; CDR3: CASSLLQGGPAYEQYF; DNA: TGTGCCAGCAGCTTGCTACAGGGGGGACCAGCCTACGAGCAGTACTTC
size: -; V: TRBV6-1; J: TRBJ1-5; D: TRBD1; CDR3: CASSPRQGGNQPQHF; DNA: TGTGCCAGCAGCCCGAGACAGGGCGGCAATCAGCCCCAGCATTTT
size: -; V: TRBV10-3; J: TRBJ1-2; D: -; CDR3: CAISELAGYGYTF; DNA: TGTGCCATCAGTGAGTTAGCCGGGTATGGCTACACCTTC
size: -; V: TRBV6-6; J: TRBJ2-7; D: -; CDR3: CASSATYEQYF; DNA: TGTGCCAGCAGCGCCACCTACGAGCAGTACTTC
size: -; V: TRBV5-4; J: TRBJ2-1; D: TRBD2; CDR3: CASSLGGLAAAVNKFF; DNA: TGTGCCAGCAGCTTGGGGGGACTAGCGGCGGCGGTTAATAAGTTCTTC
size: few; V: TRBV14; J: TRBJ2-7; D: -; CDR3: CASSQSWGVSGEQYF; DNA: TGTGCCAGCAGCCAAAGTTGGGGGGTCTCTGGAGAGCAGTACTTC
size: once; V: TRBV7-7; J: TRBJ1-3; D: -; CDR3: CASSKGGSGNTIYF; DNA: TGTGCTAGCAGCAAAGGGGGTTCTGGAAACACCATATATTTT
size: -; V: TRBV15; J: TRBJ2-1; D: TRBD1; CDR3: CATAGGVAYNEQFF; DNA: TGTGCCACCGCAGGGGGAGTCGCCTACAATGAGCAGTTCTTC
size: -; V: TRBV11-2; J: TRBJ2-1; D: TRBD2; CDR3: CASSLGVLAGGGGEQFF; DNA: TGTGCCAGCAGCTTAGGAGTGCTAGCGGGAGGAGGTGGTGAGCAGTTCTTC
size: -; V: TRBV14; J: TRBJ2-7; D: TRBD1; CDR3: CASSQAKGAPKF; DNA: TGTGCCAGCAGCCAAGCCAAGGGGGCGCCTAAGTTT
size: -; V: TRBV5-1; J: TRBJ2-7; D: -; CDR3: CASSSVGQIYEQYF; DNA: TGCGCCAGCAGCTCGGTAGGACAGATCTACGAGCAGTACTTC
size: -; V: TRBV5-4; J: TRBJ2-7; D: TRBD1; CDR3: CASSTTGVVYEQYF; DNA: TGTGCCAGCAGCACAACAGGGGTGGTCTACGAGCAGTACTTC
size: -; V: TRBV5-1; J: TRBJ2-1; D: -; CDR3: CASSGTGEIYNEQFF; DNA: TGCGCCAGCAGCGGCACGGGAGAAATCTACAATGAGCAGTTCTTC
size: -; V: TRBV6-1; J: TRBJ2-2; D: TRBD2; CDR3: CASSGSSGSGSGELFF; DNA: TGTGCCAGCAGTGGCTCTAGCGGGAGTGGGTCCGGGGAGCTGTTTTTT
size: few; V: TRBV4-2; J: TRBJ1-1; D: -; CDR3: CASSQDLRGARNTEAFF; DNA: TGTGCCAGCAGCCAAGATTTACGGGGGGCGCGGAACACTGAAGCTTTCTTT
size: -; V: TRBV5-1; J: TRBJ2-7; D: -; CDR3: CASSFGQEQYF; DNA: TGCGCCAGCAGCTTCGGACAGGAGCAGTACTTC
size: -; V: TRBV7-9; J: TRBJ2-1; D: -; CDR3: CASSPGVGSYNEQFF; DNA: TGTGCCAGCAGCCCAGGGGTTGGCTCCTACAATGAGCAGTTCTTC
size: few; V: TRBV28; J: TRBJ1-6; D: TRBD1; CDR3: CASRRDRGRGSPLHF; DNA: TGTGCCAGCCGCCGGGACAGGGGACGTGGTTCACCCCTCCACTTT
size: few; V: TRBV7-6; J: TRBJ1-1; D: -; CDR3: CASSLARGGDTEAFF; DNA: TGTGCCAGCAGCTTAGCGCGGGGAGGGGACACTGAAGCTTTCTTT
size: medium-sized; V: TRBV7-8; J: TRBJ2-1; D: -; CDR3: CASSLVFYEQFF; DNA: TGTGCCAGCAGCTTAGTCTTCTATGAGCAGTTCTTC
size: -; V: TRBV7-9; J: TRBJ2-1; D: -; CDR3: CASSFGLLAAPVDEQFF; DNA: TGTGCCAGCAGCTTCGGGTTGTTAGCGGCTCCGGTCGATGAGCAGTTCTTC
size: -; V: TRBV19; J: TRBJ2-7; D: -; CDR3: CASRSEGEQYF; DNA: TGTGCCAGTAGATCGGAGGGAGAGCAGTACTTC